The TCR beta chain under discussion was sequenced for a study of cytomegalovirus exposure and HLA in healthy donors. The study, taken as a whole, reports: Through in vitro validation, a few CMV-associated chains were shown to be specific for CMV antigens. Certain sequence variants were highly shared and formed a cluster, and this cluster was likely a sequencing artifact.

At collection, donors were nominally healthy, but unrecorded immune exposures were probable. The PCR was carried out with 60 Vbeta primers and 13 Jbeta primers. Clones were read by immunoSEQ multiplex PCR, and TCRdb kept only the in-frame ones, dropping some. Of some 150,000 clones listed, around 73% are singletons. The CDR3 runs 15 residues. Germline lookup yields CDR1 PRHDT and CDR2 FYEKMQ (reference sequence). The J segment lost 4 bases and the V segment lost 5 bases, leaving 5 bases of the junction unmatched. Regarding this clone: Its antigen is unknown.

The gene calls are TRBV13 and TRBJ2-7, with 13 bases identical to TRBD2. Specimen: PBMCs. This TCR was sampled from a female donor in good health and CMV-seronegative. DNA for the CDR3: TGTGCCAGCAGCGCGGGACTAGCGGGAAGATACGAGCAGTACTTC. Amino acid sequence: CASSAGLAGRYEQYF.